Shown below are 13 T cell receptor beta chains from a single sample sequenced in a study of T-cell reconstitution after alpha-beta-depleted transplantation in children. Unique molecular identifiers were incorporated during preparation of the TCRbeta library. TCRdb reprocessed the PCR reads via MiXCR and lists one record per CDR3 protein. The table shows 330,000 or so distinct CDR3 sequences, with 10% occurring only once. The source was PBMCs from the stem cell graft donor, collected from the stem cell graft. Source of these receptors: a human donor who donated a stem cell graft to a child with acute lymphoblastic leukemia.

The CDR3 is CASSFFRGPTSYNSPLHF. Here the CDR3 DNA reads TGTGCCAGCAGTTTTTTTAGGGGGCCAACCTCCTATAATTCACCCCTCCACTTT. The J gene is TRBJ1-6, the V gene TRBV27, with 7 bases identical to TRBD1. V lost 3 bases to trimming and J lost 0 bases; unmatched junction nucleotides: 8. The CDR3 has 18 amino acids. In germline, CDR1 is MNHEY, CDR2 SMNVEV (reference sequence).

This clonotype has a handful of counts. V gene TRBV5-6 combines with J gene TRBJ2-1, with 7 bases identical to TRBD1. Looked up from germline, CDR1 is SGHDT and CDR2 is YYEEEE. V shed 4 bases and J 6 bases; nucleotides not matched to a gene: 10. CDR3 length: 15 amino acids. The CDR3 spells CASSPRWDRVNEQFF. The CDR3 region has the DNA TGTGCCAGCAGCCCGAGGTGGGACAGAGTCAATGAGCAGTTCTTC.

The J gene is TRBJ2-1, the V gene TRBV5-1; D is unresolved. The V end lost 0 bases, the J end lost 1 base, and 14 bases lay between the germline ends. Germline CDR1 reads SGHRS; CDR2 reads YFSETQ. The CDR3 has 17 amino acids. The CDR3: CASSLVAGPGSYNEQFF. CDR3 coding DNA: TGCGCCAGCAGCTTGGTGGCAGGCCCTGGTTCCTACAATGAGCAGTTCTTC.

This clonotype appeared many times. The gene calls are TRBV30 and TRBJ1-1, with D perhaps TRBD1 (5 bases). CDR3 length: 15 amino acids. The V and J ends lost 5 bases and 1 base respectively, with 17 bases between them. Germline CDR1 is GTSNPN and CDR2 is SVGIG (reference sequence). The CDR3 nucleotides are TGTGCCTGGCAGGCTCCGGGACCCTCGAACACTGAAGCTTTCTTT. Translating it yields CAWQAPGPSNTEAFF.

V gene TRBV5-1 combines with J gene TRBJ1-2; D is ambiguous. The CDR3 runs to 15 residues. The ends were cut back, 0 bases at V and 4 bases at J, with 13 bases in the middle. Germline CDR1 and CDR2: SGHRS and YFSETQ. CDR3 protein: CASSLGGLEAYGYTF. The CDR3 DNA reads as TGCGCCAGCAGCTTGGGCGGGTTAGAGGCCTATGGCTACACCTTC.

The chain uses TRBV13 and TRBJ2-5; possibly TRBD2 for D (7 bases). The CDR3 has 16 amino acids. CDR1 is PRHDT and CDR2 is FYEKMQ in the germline V gene (reference sequence). The V end was cut by 2 bases, the J end by 1 base, with 14 bases between. CDR3 bases: TGTGCCAGCAGCTTACGGTTTGCGGGGGCCCAAGAGACCCAGTACTTC. Translated: CASSLRFAGAQETQYF. The entire variable domain, with the rest obtained from reference TRBV13 and TRBJ2-5, is as follows: AAGVIQSPRHLIKEKRETATLKCYPIPRHDTVYWYQQGPGQDPQFLISFYEKMQSDKGSIPDRFSAQQFSDYHSELNMSSLELGDSALYFCASSLRFAGAQETQYFGPGTRLLVL.

This clonotype was seen only a few times. The chain couples TRBV28 to TRBJ2-2; 10 nucleotides match TRBD2. CDR1 MDHEN and CDR2 SYDVKM come from the germline V gene. The CDR3 is 16 amino acids. Trimming removed 3 bases from V and 8 bases from J; junction bases left unmatched: 9. The CDR3 nucleotides are TGTGCCAGCAGTTTGAGCCTAGCGGGAGTCTCTGGGGAGCTGTTTTTT. The encoded protein is CASSLSLAGVSGELFF. Full variable domain (outside the CDR3, taken from reference TRBV28 and TRBJ2-2): DVKVTQSSRYLVKRTGEKVFLECVQDMDHENMFWYRQDPGLGLRLIYFSYDVKMKEKGDIPEGYSVSREKKERFSLILESASTNQTSMYLCASSLSLAGVSGELFFGEGSRLTVL.

This clonotype was found a few times. The rearrangement links TRBV6-1 to TRBJ2-1; 10 bases are a match to TRBD2. The trim removed 6 bases at V and 5 bases at J, leaving 10 bases unmatched. The CDR3 contains 16 residues. CDR1 is MNHNS and CDR2 is SASEGT in the germline V gene. The CDR3 region has the DNA TGTGCCAGCAGCCCGGACCCTAGCGGGAGAGACAATGAGCAGTTCTTC. As protein: CASSPDPSGRDNEQFF.

This clonotype was counted many times. The V and J genes are TRBV7-2 and TRBJ2-3; D might be TRBD2 (6 bases). V was clipped by 1 base and J by 9 bases, with 11 bases between them. The CDR3 loop spans 13 amino acids. In germline, CDR1 is SGHTA, CDR2 FQGNSA. The CDR3 coding sequence is TGTGCCAGCAGCTTAGGCCCCGGGGGAACGCAGTATTTT. This codes for CASSLGPGGTQYF.

V is TRBV6-2 or TRBV6-3 and J is TRBJ2-7; no reliable D call. V lost 5 bases, J lost 7 bases, and 15 bases lay in between. The length of the CDR3 is 13 residues. The germline CDR1 and CDR2 sequences are MNHEY and SVGEGT. CDR3 in amino acids: CASSRPPGREQYF. The CDR3 DNA sequence: TGTGCCAGCAGTCGGCCTCCGGGTCGAGAGCAGTACTTC.

This chain joins TRBV28 and TRBJ2-2; D is uncertain. The CDR3 totals 17 residues. Trimming removed 5 bases from V and 3 bases from J, with 19 bases in between. Germline assignment: CDR1 MDHEN and CDR2 SYDVKM. The CDR3 protein is CASSPGPLRRHTGELFF. Here the CDR3 DNA reads TGTGCCAGCAGTCCCGGTCCACTAAGGCGTCACACCGGGGAGCTGTTTTTT. The variable domain in full, completed from reference TRBV28 and TRBJ2-2, reads DVKVTQSSRYLVKRTGEKVFLECVQDMDHENMFWYRQDPGLGLRLIYFSYDVKMKEKGDIPEGYSVSREKKERFSLILESASTNQTSMYLCASSPGPLRRHTGELFFGEGSRLTVL.

This clonotype appeared once. Sequence at one end of the junction differs from germline and may be a read error. The chain employs TRBV5-4 and TRBJ1-5, with D perhaps TRBD1 (5 bases). The CDR3 is 17 amino acids. The germline CDR1 and CDR2 sequences are SGHNT and YYREEE (reference sequence). The CDR3 nucleotides read TGTGCCAGCAGAGAAAAAAGAACGGAATGGGGCAATGAGCCCCAGCATTTT. Its translation is CASREKRTEWGNEPQHF.

This clonotype was seen repeatedly, ten times or more. V usage is TRBV7-9 and J usage is TRBJ1-2; D is unresolved. The CDR3 length is 9 residues. Germline CDR1 and CDR2: SEHNR and FQNEAQ (reference sequence). Trimming took 9 bases from V and 8 from J, leaving 7 bases between them. The CDR3 DNA sequence: TGTGCCAGGGTTGGCGGCTACACCTTC. Translated, it gives CARVGGYTF.